The source of this TCR beta chain is a study of regulatory T cells in long-lasting Graves disease. Arm-PCR of CDR3 regions with iRepertoire HTBI primers generated TCR beta libraries. TCRdb called the multiplex PCR reads again in MiXCR, with one record for every CDR3 protein. The table lists roughly 530,000 distinct CDR3 sequences, roughly 15% of them singletons. Trimming shortened V by 6 bases and J by 4 bases, and 15 bases separated the two germline ends. CDR3 size: 14 residues. This clonotype was counted many times. The time point: newly diagnosed GD, antithyroid drugs for less than 3 months. PBMCs were the source of the RNA used for TCR sequencing. The same sample was also studied in work on T cells in Graves' hyperthyroidism and ophthalmopathy.

This TCR derives from a woman aged 35 to 60 with Graves disease. The chain recombines TRBV12-3 or TRBV12-4 with TRBJ1-2; no clear D gene. The sequenced sample was peripheral blood mononuclear cells (PBMCs), obtained at new diagnosis, from a patient treated with antithyroid drugs. CDR3 in amino acids: CASRPRRGLYGYTF. The CDR3 nucleotides are TGTGCCAGCAGACCACGACGTGGGCTCTATGGCTACACCTTC.